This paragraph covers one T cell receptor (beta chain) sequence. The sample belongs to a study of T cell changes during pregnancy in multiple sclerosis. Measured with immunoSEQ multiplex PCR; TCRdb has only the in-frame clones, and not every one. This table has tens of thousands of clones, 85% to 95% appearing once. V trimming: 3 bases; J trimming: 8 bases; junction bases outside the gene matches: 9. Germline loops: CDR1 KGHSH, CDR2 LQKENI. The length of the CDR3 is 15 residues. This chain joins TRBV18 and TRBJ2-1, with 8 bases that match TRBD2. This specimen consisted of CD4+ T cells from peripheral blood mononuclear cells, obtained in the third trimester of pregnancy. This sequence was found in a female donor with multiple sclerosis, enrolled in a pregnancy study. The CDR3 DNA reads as TGTGCCAGCTCACCCCAGAGCGGGAGTGCCCATGAGCAGTTCTTC. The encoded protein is CASSPQSGSAHEQFF. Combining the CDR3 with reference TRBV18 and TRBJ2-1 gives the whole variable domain NAGVMQNPRHLVRRRGQEARLRCSPMKGHSHVYWYRQLPEEGLKFMVYLQKENIIDESGMPKERFSAEFPKEGPSILRIQQVVRGDSAAYFCASSPQSGSAHEQFFGPGTRLTVL.